This record looks at one T cell receptor beta chain sequence and its context. Its antigen is unknown. These data originate in a study of Ad26.COV2.S vaccination and SARS-CoV-2 variants. Study-wide results and caveats: The study found similar non-spike TCR breadth in vaccine and placebo recipients. Spike-specific TCR breadth was greater after Ad26.COV2.S than placebo.

V dropped 1 base and J dropped 4 bases, with 10 bases sitting between them. CDR1 is MGHRA and CDR2 is YSYEKL in the germline V gene. CDR3 length: 14 residues. This table comes from immunoSEQ multiplex PCR, and its TCRdb copy is limited to in-frame clones, with some not included. The data hold a few hundred thousand clones, with approximately 90% observed a single time. Documented treatment: some 20 received Ad26.COV2.S at low or high dose, single or two shots; about 5 received placebo; per-sample allocation not given. Vaccine and placebo recipients were sampled on day 63 after the first injection. V usage is TRBV4-1 and J usage is TRBJ1-1; D is ambiguous. The sequence was obtained from a person between 18 and 60 years old who received the Ad26.COV2.S COVID-19 vaccine or a placebo. The starting material was peripheral blood, obtained in a trial of Ad26.COV2.S vaccine versus placebo. The CDR3 loop reads CASSQGSGSTEAFF. The DNA for the CDR3 is TGCGCCAGCAGCCAAGGCTCCGGGAGCACTGAAGCTTTCTTT.